The clone carrying this T cell receptor (beta chain) showed up many times. One entry per CDR3 protein results from TCRdb running MiXCR on the RT-PCR reads. The sample holds almost 700,000 distinct CDR3 sequences, 11% to 15% seen once. V shed 5 bases and J shed 6 bases, with 17 bases lying between them. This CDR3 spans 14 amino acids. This rearrangement joins TRBV12-3 or TRBV12-4 to TRBJ2-7; a possible D gene is TRBD2 (6 bases). This TCR was recovered from a female donor in good health, serving as a healthy control. Sequencing was done on a sample of memory CD4+ T cells from blood. Here the CDR3 DNA reads TGTGCCAGCAGTCCGGGGGACCAACTGGGCGAGCAGTACTTC. Its protein is CASSPGDQLGEQYF.